These 6 T cell receptor beta chains came from one sample sequenced in a study of blood T cell repertoires in COVID-19. Method: immunoSEQ multiplex PCR; TCRdb's copy keeps in-frame clones and lacks some. This table has 95,000 to 110,000 clones, 84% appearing once. Source material: peripheral blood. Source of these receptors: a man aged 55-75 years with acute or convalescent COVID-19.

The V call is TRBV6-6, the J call TRBJ2-5; 9 nucleotides match TRBD1. Germline trimming cut 5 bases from V and 1 base from J; bases unmatched to any gene: 11. Per germline, CDR1 MNHNY and CDR2 SVGAGI (reference sequence). The CDR3 consists of 17 residues. CDR3 region: CASSPGTGTGFQETQYF. CDR3 coding DNA: TGTGCCAGCAGTCCCGGGACAGGGACGGGCTTCCAAGAGACCCAGTACTTC.

The chain is built from TRBV18 and TRBJ2-1, with TRBD1 as a possible D gene (7 bases). The CDR3 totals 15 residues. V lost 0 bases and J lost 8, with 14 bases in between. CDR1 and CDR2 (germline): KGHSH, LQKENI. CDR3 residues: CASSPPAGGRDEQFF. The DNA of the CDR3 is TGTGCCAGCTCACCACCAGCAGGGGGGCGGGATGAGCAGTTCTTC.

A single count supports this clone. The genes are TRBV18 and TRBJ1-1; 9 bases agree with TRBD1. This CDR3 region has 16 residues. The germline CDR1 and CDR2 sequences are KGHSH and LQKENI. V trimming: 3 bases; J trimming: 0 bases; junction bases outside the gene matches: 5. As DNA, the CDR3 is TGTGCCAGCTCACCTGGGACAGGGACCTTGAACACTGAAGCTTTCTTT. The encoded protein is CASSPGTGTLNTEAFF.

The rearrangement uses TRBV5-4 and TRBJ2-3, with a possible D match to TRBD2 (6 bases). This CDR3 has 14 residues. V was cut by 0 bases and J by 6 bases, with 11 bases left in between. Germline loops: CDR1 SGHNT, CDR2 YYREEE (reference sequence). The CDR3 reads CASSLGRGSDTQYF. The CDR3 DNA is TGTGCCAGCAGCTTGGGACGGGGGTCGGATACGCAGTATTTT.

The rearrangement joins TRBV7-8 to TRBJ2-1, with TRBD2 identical over 7 bases. With 4 bases clipped from V and 7 bases from J, the junction kept 4 bases outside the gene matches. This CDR3 is built from 13 residues. The germline gives CDR1 SGHVS, CDR2 FQNEAQ. The CDR3 nucleotides are TGTGCCAGCAGCTCGGGACTAATTAATGAGCAGTTCTTC. Translated: CASSSGLINEQFF.

The genes are TRBV6-2 or TRBV6-3 and TRBJ2-1; 11 bases are shared with TRBD2. Germline V gene lookup returns CDR1 MNHEY and CDR2 SVGEGT. The CDR3 is 14 residues long. The V and J ends lost 5 bases and 10 bases, in that order; junction bases with no gene match: 7. In DNA form, the CDR3 reads TGTGCCAGCAGTCCGACTAGCGGGGTCCCCGAGCAGTTCTTC. Its translation: CASSPTSGVPEQFF.